This passage covers 21 T cell receptor beta chains from one sample sequenced in a study of post-analysis software for immune sequencing data. No cognate antigen is known for these TCRs. General study points: A handful of TRBV segments occurring more often in patients than controls included TRBV5-6, TRBV5-1 and TRBV20-1.

The library was made from cDNA and included unique molecular identifiers. TCRdb re-analysed the PCR reads in MiXCR, keeping a single row per CDR3 protein. The table includes hundreds of thousands of distinct CDR3 sequences, less than 35% detected once. The sample taken for sequencing was blood. These receptors all stem from a girl between 10 and 17 years old with multiple sclerosis.

This clonotype came up once. J is TRBJ1-1 and V is TRBV6-2 or TRBV6-3; perhaps TRBD1 as D (5 bases). V lost 0 bases and J 5 bases, leaving 13 bases between the germline ends. The CDR3 is 15 residues long. Germline CDR1 reads MNHEY; CDR2 reads SVGEGT. The CDR3 here is CASSYSARGRTEAFF. The CDR3, as DNA: TGTGCCAGCAGTTACTCGGCGCGGGGACGGACTGAAGCTTTCTTT.

A few counts support this clonotype. This sequence joins TRBV5-5 and TRBJ1-2, with a tentative D call TRBD1 (6 bases). The CDR3 totals 14 residues. V was pared by 2 bases and J by 2 bases, with 10 bases between. Germline V gene sequence: CDR1 SGHKS, CDR2 YYEKEE (reference sequence). The CDR3 coding sequence is TGTGCCAGCAGCTTAGCTACAGGGAACTATGGCTACACCTTC. This translates into CASSLATGNYGYTF.

Comment on this clonotype: One end of the junction varies from germline; a read error may be responsible. The gene calls are TRBV11-2 and TRBJ2-7; TRBD2 matches at 7 bases. The germline V gene has CDR1 SGHAT and CDR2 FQNNGV. This CDR3 contains 15 residues. The CDR3 spells CAGSRNSGTSYEQYF. As DNA, the CDR3 is TGTGCCGGCAGCCGAAACAGCGGGACCTCCTACGAGCAGTACTTC.

This rearrangement joins TRBV6-1 to TRBJ2-4; 9 bases are a match to TRBD1. The J call may be faulty, since TRBJ2-7 better matches the DNA end. The CDR3 loop spans 14 amino acids. Germline V gives CDR1 MNHNS, CDR2 SASEGT. CDR3 bases: TGTGCCAGCAGAAGGGGGACAGGGCCCTACGAGCAGTACTTC. Its protein product is CASRRGTGPYEQYF.

This clonotype was seen only a few times. The chain recombines TRBV5-1 with TRBJ1-2; no reliable D call. The germline V gene has CDR1 SGHRS and CDR2 YFSETQ. The CDR3 is 13 amino acids. V was pared by 0 bases and J by 8 bases, with 11 bases between. Here the CDR3 reads CASSLAAGIGYTF. CDR3 in DNA: TGCGCCAGCAGCTTGGCCGCGGGAATCGGCTACACCTTC. The full variable domain, rest sourced from reference TRBV5-1 and TRBJ1-2, is KAGVTQTPRYLIKTRGQQVTLSCSPISGHRSVSWYQQTPGQGLQFLFEYFSETQRNKGNFPGRFSGRQFSNSRSEMNVSTLELGDSALYLCASSLAAGIGYTFGSGTRLTVV.

The chain joins TRBV7-9 to TRBJ2-5; 7 bases match TRBD1. CDR1 is SEHNR, CDR2 FQNEAQ, per germline (reference sequence). J gave up 11 bases and V 5 bases, and 14 bases lay outside the gene matches. The CDR3 is 14 residues long. CDR3 DNA: TGTGCCAGCAGCAGACAGGGTAATTCCAATGAGCAGTACTTC. As protein: CASSRQGNSNEQYF.

The chain carries TRBV11-2 and TRBJ2-7; D is possibly TRBD1 or TRBD2 (7 bases each). CDR1 SGHAT and CDR2 FQNNGV come from the germline V gene. CDR3 size: 14 residues. The V end was cut by 5 bases, the J end by 6 bases, with 17 bases between. The CDR3 spells CASSPGGLYVEQYF. As DNA, the CDR3 is TGTGCCAGCAGCCCAGGGGGACTATACGTCGAGCAGTACTTC.

V is TRBV28 and J is TRBJ2-1; the match to TRBD2 covers 11 bases. Germline-derived CDR1 and CDR2 are MDHEN and SYDVKM. After removal of 4 bases from V and 0 bases from J, the junction contained 8 bases not matched to a gene. CDR3 length: 18 residues. Written as DNA, the CDR3 is TGTGCCAGCAGTTCGACCCCGACTAGCGGGGACTCCTACAATGAGCAGTTCTTC. Translated, it gives CASSSTPTSGDSYNEQFF.

This clonotype was observed a few times. V gene TRBV5-1 combines with J gene TRBJ1-6; no definite D call. Germline CDR1 and CDR2: SGHRS and YFSETQ. The CDR3 is made up of 15 amino acids. The V gene lost 1 base and the J gene lost 5 bases, with 10 bases spanning the gap. Here the CDR3 reads CASSLSTGNNSPLHF. For the CDR3, the DNA is TGCGCCAGCAGCTTGTCTACGGGAAATAATTCACCCCTCCACTTT. Complete variable domain (other parts from reference TRBV5-1 and TRBJ1-6): KAGVTQTPRYLIKTRGQQVTLSCSPISGHRSVSWYQQTPGQGLQFLFEYFSETQRNKGNFPGRFSGRQFSNSRSEMNVSTLELGDSALYLCASSLSTGNNSPLHFGNGTRLTVT.

The table lists this clonotype with a few counts. The chain is built from TRBV5-1 and TRBJ2-6; D is unresolved. CDR3 length: 15 residues. Trimming took 9 bases from V and 3 from J, leaving 16 bases between them. Germline V gene lookup returns CDR1 SGHRS and CDR2 YFSETQ. CDR3 region: CATSHGLGGANVLTF. The CDR3 DNA follows: TGCGCCACTTCCCACGGTTTAGGTGGGGCCAACGTCCTGACTTTC. Combining the CDR3 with reference TRBV5-1 and TRBJ2-6 gives the whole variable domain KAGVTQTPRYLIKTRGQQVTLSCSPISGHRSVSWYQQTPGQGLQFLFEYFSETQRNKGNFPGRFSGRQFSNSRSEMNVSTLELGDSALYLCATSHGLGGANVLTFGAGSRLTVL.

In nucleotides, the CDR3 is TGTGCCAGCAGCTTGGGACAGGTTTCCAACTATGGCTACACCTTC. Translation gives CASSLGQVSNYGYTF. This chain connects TRBV5-6 to TRBJ1-2, with D possibly TRBD1 on 6 matching bases. V was trimmed by 0 bases and J by 2 bases, leaving 11 bases between them. The CDR3 loop spans 15 amino acids. Per the germline V gene, CDR1 is SGHDT and CDR2 is YYEEEE.

This rearrangement joins TRBV7-2 to TRBJ1-5, with TRBD1 identical over 10 bases. CDR1 is SGHTA and CDR2 is FQGNSA in the germline V gene. This CDR3 contains 17 residues. Trimming removed 1 base from V and 4 bases from J; junction bases left unmatched: 7. DNA of the CDR3: TGTGCCAGCAGCTTAGTTGGGACAGGGGCTCGAAATCAGCCCCAGCATTTT. This codes for CASSLVGTGARNQPQHF.

The chain recombines TRBV10-3 with TRBJ1-5, with 10 bases lining up with TRBD1. The CDR3 has 15 residues. V lost 3 bases to trimming and J lost 5 bases; unmatched junction nucleotides: 4. The germline V gene has CDR1 ENHRY and CDR2 SYGVKD. CDR3 nucleotides: TGTGCCATCAGTGACTCTGGACAGGGGGATCAGCCCCAGCATTTT. Amino acid sequence: CAISDSGQGDQPQHF.

This clonotype has only a few counts. The chain recombines TRBV27 with TRBJ2-1, with D possibly being TRBD1 (6 bases). Trimming removed 5 bases at V and 8 bases at J, with 10 bases between. The CDR3 consists of 12 residues. Germline V gives CDR1 MNHEY, CDR2 SMNVEV (reference sequence). This CDR3 reads CASSPAGDEQFF. The CDR3 nucleotides read TGTGCCAGCAGTCCGGCAGGGGATGAGCAGTTCTTC.

The V call is TRBV3-1, the J call TRBJ1-2, with D tentatively TRBD1 (6 bases). V was trimmed by 0 bases and J by 5 bases, leaving 13 bases between them. CDR1 and CDR2 (germline): LGHDT, YNNKEL (reference sequence). CDR3 length equals 15 residues. CDR3 nucleotide sequence: TGTGCCAGCAGCCAAGATGGCAGGGGTGATTATGGCTACACCTTC. Its translation: CASSQDGRGDYGYTF. Drawing the rest from reference TRBV3-1 and TRBJ1-2, the complete variable domain is DTAVSQTPKYLVTQMGNDKSIKCEQNLGHDTMYWYKQDSKKFLKIMFSYNNKELIINETVPNRFSPKSPDKAHLNLHINSLELGDSAVYFCASSQDGRGDYGYTFGSGTRLTVV.

The gene calls are TRBV29-1 and TRBJ1-2; TRBD1 matches 9 bases. V lost 3 bases to trimming and J lost 8 bases; unmatched junction nucleotides: 7. Germline assignment: CDR1 SQVTM and CDR2 ANQGSEA. This CDR3 is built from 13 residues. The CDR3 sequence is CSVDQTGGGGYTF. The CDR3 DNA is TGCAGCGTTGACCAGACAGGGGGGGGCGGCTACACCTTC.

This chain uses TRBV20-1 with TRBJ2-1; the match to TRBD2 covers 9 bases. This CDR3 comprises 16 residues. In germline, CDR1 is DFQATT, CDR2 SNEGSKA (reference sequence). Trimming at V came to 5 bases and at J to 3 bases, leaving 11 bases not matched to a gene. The chain's CDR3 is CSALLAGSSDYNEQFF. In DNA, the CDR3 is TGCAGTGCTCTCCTAGCGGGGAGTTCCGACTACAATGAGCAGTTCTTC.

The chain combines TRBV2 with TRBJ2-5; a possible D gene is TRBD2 (5 bases). From germline, CDR1 is SNHLY and CDR2 FYNNEI. This CDR3 has 15 residues. The V end was cut by 5 bases, the J end by 5 bases, with 18 bases between. The DNA of the CDR3 is TGTGCCAGCAGTAAACGGGGAAGGGATTTTGAGACCCAGTACTTC. As protein: CASSKRGRDFETQYF.

In its sample, this clonotype was seen a few times. The rearrangement uses TRBV28 and TRBJ1-6; TRBD1 might be the D (5 bases). In germline, CDR1 is MDHEN, CDR2 SYDVKM. V was trimmed by 2 bases and J by 7 bases, leaving 12 bases between them. The CDR3 is made up of 15 amino acids. CDR3 sequence: CASSLPSAGNSPLHF. The CDR3 region has the DNA TGTGCCAGCAGTTTACCCTCGGCAGGGAATTCACCCCTCCACTTT.

This clonotype has a handful of counts. The V call is TRBV5-1, the J call TRBJ2-7, with a tentative D call TRBD2 (5 bases). This CDR3 has 13 residues. Trimming stripped 3 bases from V and 5 bases from J, with 12 bases between. CDR1 and CDR2 (germline): SGHRS, YFSETQ. The CDR3 region is CASSSLRGHEQYF. The CDR3 DNA reads TGCGCCAGCAGCTCGTTACGAGGGCACGAGCAGTACTTC.

V usage is TRBV6-5 and J usage is TRBJ1-6; possibly TRBD1 for D (5 bases). The CDR3 loop spans 16 amino acids. V lost 6 bases and J lost 10, with 22 bases in between. The germline CDR1 and CDR2 sequences are MNHEY and SVGAGI. The DNA of the CDR3 is TGTGCCAGCAGCTCTCCATTGCTCGGGAAGGGGTCACCCCTCCACTTT. It yields the protein CASSSPLLGKGSPLHF.